This T cell receptor beta chain was found in a study of identical twins. Study-wide results and limits: Partial confounding of zero-insertion analyses by invariant MAIT and iNKT cells was possible.

CDR1 and CDR2 from the germline V gene are MDHEN and SYDVKM. Trimming removed 5 bases from V and 4 bases from J, with 18 bases in between. The CDR3 extends over 15 amino acids. There were only healthy Caucasians among the donors. TCRdb re-called the 5' RACE reads with MiXCR, one entry per CDR3 protein. Of approximately 300,000 distinct CDR3 sequences in the sample, roughly 10% were seen once. Worth noting for this clonotype: The antigen is not known.

These data also featured in a second study, about yellow fever vaccine responses in identical twins. That study reports: Reportedly, twins' vaccine T cell responses looked partly convergent and partly personalized.

Sequencing was performed on CD8+ T cells sorted from blood. The origin of this receptor is a woman aged 18 to 35 in good health. The chain is built from TRBV28 and TRBJ2-7; a possible D gene is TRBD1 (7 bases). DNA for the CDR3: TGTGCCAGCAGTAAATCCGGGACAGCGGGTTACGAGCAGTACTTC. Translating it yields CASSKSGTAGYEQYF.